This section outlines one TCR beta chain sequence together with its context. Its antigen is not known. Produced via immunoSEQ multiplex PCR; TCRdb's table is partial and in-frame only. This table has over 3,000 clones, approximately 79% appearing once. These data belong to a study of immune cell composition in non-small cell lung cancer. The study's findings and limits: Lung squamous cell carcinoma tumours had significantly higher top 10 clone scores and productive clonality than lung adenocarcinoma.

Trimming took 2 bases from V and 3 from J, leaving 8 bases between them. This CDR3 comprises 13 residues. The germline gives CDR1 SGHAT, CDR2 FQNNGV. The TCR was taken from a human donor with non-small cell lung cancer. Sequences were obtained from lung tumor tissue. The chain employs TRBV11-2 and TRBJ2-7; possible D gene TRBD1, 6 bases. The CDR3 nucleotides read TGTGCCAGCAGCTTAACAGGGAACTACGAGCAGTACTTC. Protein: CASSLTGNYEQYF.